This T cell receptor (beta chain) came from a study of control samples from healthy donors and cancer patients. Germline CDR1 reads LGHDT; CDR2 reads YNNKEL (reference sequence). The CDR3 totals 18 residues. Trimming removed 0 bases from V and 0 bases from J; junction bases left unmatched: 6. TCRdb's table, derived via immunoSEQ multiplex PCR, lists solely in-frame clones and lacks some. The table has around 190,000 clones, roughly nine tenths seen once. The genes are TRBV3-1 (or the pseudogene TRBV3-2) and TRBJ2-3; 10 nucleotides agree with TRBD2. The sequenced sample was blood. The TCR originated in a man younger than 45 in good health. The CDR3 region is CASSQDRASGGSTDTQYF. CDR3 nucleotide sequence: TGTGCCAGCAGCCAAGATCGGGCTAGCGGGGGAAGCACAGATACGCAGTATTTT.